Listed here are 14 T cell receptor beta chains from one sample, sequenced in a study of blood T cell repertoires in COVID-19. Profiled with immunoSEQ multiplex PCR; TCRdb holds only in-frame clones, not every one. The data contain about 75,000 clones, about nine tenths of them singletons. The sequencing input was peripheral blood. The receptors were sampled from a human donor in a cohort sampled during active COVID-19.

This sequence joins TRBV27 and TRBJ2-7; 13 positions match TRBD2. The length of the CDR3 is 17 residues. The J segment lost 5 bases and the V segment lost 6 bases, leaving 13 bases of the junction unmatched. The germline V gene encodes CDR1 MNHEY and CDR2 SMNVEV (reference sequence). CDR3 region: CASRTNRFGTSGDEQYF. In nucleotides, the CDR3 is TGTGCCAGCAGAACTAACCGATTCGGGACTAGCGGGGACGAGCAGTACTTC.

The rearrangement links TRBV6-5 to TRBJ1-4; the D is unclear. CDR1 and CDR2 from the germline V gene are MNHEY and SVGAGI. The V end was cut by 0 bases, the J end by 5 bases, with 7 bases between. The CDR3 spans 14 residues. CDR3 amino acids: CASSYSTRNEKLFF. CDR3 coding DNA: TGTGCCAGCAGTTACTCGACTCGGAATGAAAAACTGTTTTTT.

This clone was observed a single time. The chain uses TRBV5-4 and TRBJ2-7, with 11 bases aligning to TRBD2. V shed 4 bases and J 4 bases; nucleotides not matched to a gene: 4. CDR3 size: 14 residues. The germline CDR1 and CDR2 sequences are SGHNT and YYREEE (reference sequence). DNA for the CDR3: TGTGCCAGCAGCCCGGGACTAGCGGAATACGAGCAGTACTTC. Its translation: CASSPGLAEYEQYF.

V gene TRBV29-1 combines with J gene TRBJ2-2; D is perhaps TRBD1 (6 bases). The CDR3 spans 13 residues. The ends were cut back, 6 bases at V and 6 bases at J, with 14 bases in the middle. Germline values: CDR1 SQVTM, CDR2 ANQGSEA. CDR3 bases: TGCAGCGTCAGCTCACAGGGACCCGGGGAGCTGTTTTTT. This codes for CSVSSQGPGELFF.

CDR3 DNA: TGTGCCAGCAGGGCAGGGGGCTCCCCCTACGAGCAGTACTTC. This translates into CASRAGGSPYEQYF. This chain uses TRBV7-9 with TRBJ2-7; 8 positions agree with TRBD1. Germline CDR1 reads SEHNR; CDR2 reads FQNEAQ (reference sequence). This CDR3 comprises 14 residues. J lost 2 bases, V lost 6 bases, and 6 bases had no gene match.

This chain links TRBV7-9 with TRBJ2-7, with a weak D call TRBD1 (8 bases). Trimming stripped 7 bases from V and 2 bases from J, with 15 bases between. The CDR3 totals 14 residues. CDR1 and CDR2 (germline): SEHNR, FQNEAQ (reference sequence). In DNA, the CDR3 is TGTGCCAGCATCCGGACAGGGAGGGCCTACGAGCAGTACTTC. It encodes CASIRTGRAYEQYF.

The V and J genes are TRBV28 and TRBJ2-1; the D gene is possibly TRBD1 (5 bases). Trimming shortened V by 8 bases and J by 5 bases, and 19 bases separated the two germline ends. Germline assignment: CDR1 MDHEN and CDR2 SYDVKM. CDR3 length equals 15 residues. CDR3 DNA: TGTGCCAGCTCTAAAGTTGACAGACCAGACAATGAGCAGTTCTTC. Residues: CASSKVDRPDNEQFF.

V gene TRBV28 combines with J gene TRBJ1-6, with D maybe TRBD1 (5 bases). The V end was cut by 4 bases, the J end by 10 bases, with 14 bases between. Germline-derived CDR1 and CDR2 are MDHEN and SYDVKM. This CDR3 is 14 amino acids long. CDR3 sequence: CASSWQAGLSPLHF. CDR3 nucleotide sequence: TGTGCCAGCAGTTGGCAGGCAGGGTTATCACCCCTCCACTTT.

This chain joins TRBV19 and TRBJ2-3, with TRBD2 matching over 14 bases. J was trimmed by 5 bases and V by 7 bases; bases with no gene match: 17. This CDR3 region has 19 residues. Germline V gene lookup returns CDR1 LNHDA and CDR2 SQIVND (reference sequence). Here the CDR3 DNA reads TGTGCCAGTAATCACAACCCCTTCGGACTAGCGGGAGGTAGAGATACGCAGTATTTT. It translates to CASNHNPFGLAGGRDTQYF.

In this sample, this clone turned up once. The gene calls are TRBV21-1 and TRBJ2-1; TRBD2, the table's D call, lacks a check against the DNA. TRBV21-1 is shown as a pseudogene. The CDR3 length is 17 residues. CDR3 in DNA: TGTGCCAGCAGCAAAATTCTAGCGGGAGAAGGCTACAATGAGCAGTTCTTC. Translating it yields CASSKILAGEGYNEQFF.

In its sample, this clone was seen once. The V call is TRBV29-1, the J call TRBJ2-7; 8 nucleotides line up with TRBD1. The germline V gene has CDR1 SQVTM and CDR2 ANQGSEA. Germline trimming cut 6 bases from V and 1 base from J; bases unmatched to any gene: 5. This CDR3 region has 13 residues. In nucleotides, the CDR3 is TGCAGCGTCCACGGACAGGGATCCTACGAGCAGTACTTC. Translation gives CSVHGQGSYEQYF.

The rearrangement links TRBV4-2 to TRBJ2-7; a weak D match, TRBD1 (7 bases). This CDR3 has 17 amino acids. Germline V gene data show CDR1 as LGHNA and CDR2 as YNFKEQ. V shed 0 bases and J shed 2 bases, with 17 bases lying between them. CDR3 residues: CASSQDRQAGGTYEQYF. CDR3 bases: TGTGCCAGCAGCCAAGATCGTCAGGCAGGGGGGACCTACGAGCAGTACTTC.

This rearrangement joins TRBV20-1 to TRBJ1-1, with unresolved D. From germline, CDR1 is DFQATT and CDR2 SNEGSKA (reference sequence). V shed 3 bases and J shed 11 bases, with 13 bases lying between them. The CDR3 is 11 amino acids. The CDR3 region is CSARDVPGAFF. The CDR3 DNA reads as TGCAGTGCTAGGGATGTACCCGGGGCTTTCTTT.

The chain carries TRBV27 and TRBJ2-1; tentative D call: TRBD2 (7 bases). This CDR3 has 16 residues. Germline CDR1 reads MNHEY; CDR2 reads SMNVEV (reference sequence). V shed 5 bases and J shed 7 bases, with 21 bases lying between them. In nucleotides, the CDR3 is TGTGCCAGCAGTGAGCCCCTGGGGGGGGGCCGTAATGAGCAGTTCTTC. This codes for CASSEPLGGGRNEQFF.